Detailed here is one TCR beta chain. The target of this receptor is not known. The sample holds no much larger clone one base away, and base qualities are not on file. At the junction V is shortened by 2 bases and J by 8 bases; bases outside the gene matches: 11. From the germline V gene, CDR1 is MGHDK and CDR2 is SYGVNS. Taken from cysteine to phenylalanine, the CDR3 has 15 residues. Only the CDR3 DNA stays, 45 bases, in frame from base 1. The data belong to a study of T cells in localized non-small cell lung cancer (dated by TCRdb to 2019 to 2021). Looking at the study overall: The study examined T cell repertoires in approximately 240 patients with early-stage NSCLC and compared tumors with uninvolved tumor-adjacent lungs. All 220 or so NSCLC patients in the cohort were treatment-naive and had localized lung tumors that were resected. The mean age of the NSCLC patients was about 70 years, with 130 or so men and over 100 women.

At diagnosis, tumor, uninvolved tumor-adjacent lung and peripheral blood were collected and then preserved as a mix of FFPE and fresh-frozen material. Blood samples were analyzed as peripheral blood mononuclear cells for TCR repertoire profiling. The immunoSEQ Assay was used to sequence TCR beta CDR3 regions from DNA. The original pipeline was this. T cell density was computed as TCR beta template counts normalized to usable DNA estimated by amplifying housekeeping genes. Richness was estimated using the preseqR package, with extrapolation to 400,000 templates for PBMC samples and to 120,000 templates for tissue samples. Clonality was taken to be one minus Pielou's evenness. Tissue-enriched TCRs were identified by differential abundance testing using productive amino-acid clonotypes, minimum total count 5 and alpha 0.1. The Jaccard Index and the Morisita Overlap Index were used to quantify repertoire overlap between compartments. GLIPH grouped TCR beta CDR3s together with public tetramer-defined viral CDR3s, and a viral motif had to include at least three viral sequences and show V-gene enrichment. TCRdb limited this immuneACCESS table to in-frame rearrangements with V and J called. A share of clones is missing; checked studies link under half to unresolved V genes, and the rest is unexplained. V, J and clone size are taken as reported in that table, and D and trimming were inferred from the DNA itself. The sample includes tens of thousands of clones, with almost 85% observed a single time. The ten largest account for roughly 14% of the sample.

Overall study results and their limits: Because the study design was exploratory, TCR variables were selected using unadjusted p-values without false-discovery rate correction. Uninvolved tumor-adjacent lung showed the highest T cell clonality, higher than tumor, which suggests more focused antigenic responses in the uninvolved tumor-adjacent lung. Longer overall survival was associated with higher blood T cell density, whereas shorter survival was associated with higher adjacent-lung clonality. A median of around 50 of the top 100 tumor clones were detected in paired uninvolved adjacent lung, and some 30 of these tumor clones were also found among the top 100 clones of the paired uninvolved adjacent lung. Because multi-region sequencing of the tumors was not done, intratumor heterogeneity could not be ruled out.

The clonotype was recovered from a female donor at least 60 years old with stage I lung adenocarcinoma. The sequencing used peripheral blood, collected before any cancer treatment. This chain joins TRBV25-1 to TRBJ1-2, and 7 junctional nucleotides match TRBD1. The CDR3 sequence is CASSEPDDRALGYTF. The DNA sequence is TGTGCCAGCAGTGAACCCGACGACAGGGCTTTGGGCTACACCTTC.